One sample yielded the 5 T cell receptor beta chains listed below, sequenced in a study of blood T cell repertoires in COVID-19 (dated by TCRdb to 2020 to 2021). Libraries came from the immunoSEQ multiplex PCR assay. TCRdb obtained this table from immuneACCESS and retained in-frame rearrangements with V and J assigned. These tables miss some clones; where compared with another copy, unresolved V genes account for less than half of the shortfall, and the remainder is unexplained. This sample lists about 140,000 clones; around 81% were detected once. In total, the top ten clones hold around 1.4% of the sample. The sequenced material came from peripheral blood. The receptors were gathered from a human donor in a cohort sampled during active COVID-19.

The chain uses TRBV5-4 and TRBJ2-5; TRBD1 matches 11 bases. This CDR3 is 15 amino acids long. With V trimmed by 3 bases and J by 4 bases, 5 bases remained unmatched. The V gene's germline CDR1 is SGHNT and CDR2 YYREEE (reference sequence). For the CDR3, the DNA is TGTGCCAGCAGCTCCGGACAGGGGGCCGTAGAGACCCAGTACTTC. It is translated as CASSSGQGAVETQYF.

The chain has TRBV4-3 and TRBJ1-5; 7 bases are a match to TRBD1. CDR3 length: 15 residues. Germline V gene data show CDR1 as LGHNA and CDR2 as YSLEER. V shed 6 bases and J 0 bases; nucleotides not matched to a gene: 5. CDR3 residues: CASRKGTDSNQPQHF. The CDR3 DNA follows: TGCGCCAGCAGAAAAGGGACAGATAGCAATCAGCCCCAGCATTTT.

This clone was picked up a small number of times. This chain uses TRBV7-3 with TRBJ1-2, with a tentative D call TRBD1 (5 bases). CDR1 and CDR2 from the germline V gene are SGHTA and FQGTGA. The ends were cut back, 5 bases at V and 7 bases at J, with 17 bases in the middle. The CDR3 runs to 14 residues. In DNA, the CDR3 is TGTGCCAGCAGCCCAGGGAACCCGGCCGGTGGCTACACCTTC. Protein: CASSPGNPAGGYTF.

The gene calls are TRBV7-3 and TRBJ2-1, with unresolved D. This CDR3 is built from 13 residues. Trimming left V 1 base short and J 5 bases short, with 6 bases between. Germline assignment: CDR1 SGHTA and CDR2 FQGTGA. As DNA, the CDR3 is TGTGCCAGCAGCTTAAGGTGGCACAATGAGCAGTTCTTC. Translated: CASSLRWHNEQFF.

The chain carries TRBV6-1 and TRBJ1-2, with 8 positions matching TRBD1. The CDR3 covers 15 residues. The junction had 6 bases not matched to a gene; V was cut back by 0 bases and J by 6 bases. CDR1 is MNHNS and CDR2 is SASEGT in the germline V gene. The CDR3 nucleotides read TGTGCCAGCAGTGAAGCGTTTGGGACAGGTGATGGCTACACCTTC. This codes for CASSEAFGTGDGYTF.